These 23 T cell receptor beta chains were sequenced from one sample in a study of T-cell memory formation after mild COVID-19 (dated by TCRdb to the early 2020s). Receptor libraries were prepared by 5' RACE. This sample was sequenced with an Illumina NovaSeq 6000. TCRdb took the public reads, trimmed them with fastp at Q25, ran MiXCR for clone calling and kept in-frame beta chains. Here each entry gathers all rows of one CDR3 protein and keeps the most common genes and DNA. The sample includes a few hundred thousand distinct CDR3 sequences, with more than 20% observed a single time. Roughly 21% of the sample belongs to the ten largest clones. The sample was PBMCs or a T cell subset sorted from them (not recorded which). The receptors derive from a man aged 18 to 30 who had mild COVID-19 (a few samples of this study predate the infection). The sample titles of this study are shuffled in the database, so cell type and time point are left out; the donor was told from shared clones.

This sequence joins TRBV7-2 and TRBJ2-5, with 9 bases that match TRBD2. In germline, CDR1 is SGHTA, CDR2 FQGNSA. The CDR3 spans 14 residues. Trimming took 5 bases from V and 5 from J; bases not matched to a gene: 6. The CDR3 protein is CASSPGLAFETQYF. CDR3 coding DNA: TGTGCCAGCAGCCCGGGACTAGCCTTTGAGACCCAGTACTTC.

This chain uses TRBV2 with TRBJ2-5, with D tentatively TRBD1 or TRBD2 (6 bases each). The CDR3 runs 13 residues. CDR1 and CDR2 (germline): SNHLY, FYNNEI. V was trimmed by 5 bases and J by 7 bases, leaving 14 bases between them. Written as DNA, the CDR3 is TGTGCCAGCAGTCGGGGGCTTGGGGGGACCCAGTACTTC. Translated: CASSRGLGGTQYF.

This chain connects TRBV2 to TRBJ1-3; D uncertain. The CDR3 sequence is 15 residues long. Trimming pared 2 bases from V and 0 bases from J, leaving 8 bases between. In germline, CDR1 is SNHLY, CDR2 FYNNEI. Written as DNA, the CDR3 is TGTGCCAGCAGTGAATCGTCGTTCTCTGGAAACACCATATATTTT. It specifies CASSESSFSGNTIYF.

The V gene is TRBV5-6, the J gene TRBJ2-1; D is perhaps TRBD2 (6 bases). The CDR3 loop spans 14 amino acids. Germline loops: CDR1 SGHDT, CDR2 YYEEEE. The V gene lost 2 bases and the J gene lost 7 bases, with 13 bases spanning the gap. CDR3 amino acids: CASSLGWGRNEQFF. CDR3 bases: TGTGCCAGCAGCTTAGGATGGGGGAGGAATGAGCAGTTCTTC.

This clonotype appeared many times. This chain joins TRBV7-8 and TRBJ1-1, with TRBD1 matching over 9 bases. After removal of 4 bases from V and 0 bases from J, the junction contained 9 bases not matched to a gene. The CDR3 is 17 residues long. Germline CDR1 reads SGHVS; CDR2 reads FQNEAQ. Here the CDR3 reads CASSSQDRGIMNTEAFF. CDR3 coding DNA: TGTGCCAGCAGCTCACAAGACAGGGGGATCATGAACACTGAAGCTTTCTTT.

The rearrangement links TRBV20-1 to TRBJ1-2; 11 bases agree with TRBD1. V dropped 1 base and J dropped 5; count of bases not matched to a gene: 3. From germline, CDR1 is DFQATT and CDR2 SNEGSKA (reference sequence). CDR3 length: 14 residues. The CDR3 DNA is TGCAGTGCTAGAGTCCGGGACAGGGGGTATGGCTACACCTTC. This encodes CSARVRDRGYGYTF.

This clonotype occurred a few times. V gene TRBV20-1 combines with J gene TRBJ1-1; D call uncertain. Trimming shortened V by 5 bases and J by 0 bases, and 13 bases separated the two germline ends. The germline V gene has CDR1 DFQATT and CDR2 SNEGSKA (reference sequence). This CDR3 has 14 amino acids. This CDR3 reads CSAPDKPMNTEAFF. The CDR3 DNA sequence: TGCAGTGCTCCAGACAAGCCCATGAACACTGAAGCTTTCTTT.

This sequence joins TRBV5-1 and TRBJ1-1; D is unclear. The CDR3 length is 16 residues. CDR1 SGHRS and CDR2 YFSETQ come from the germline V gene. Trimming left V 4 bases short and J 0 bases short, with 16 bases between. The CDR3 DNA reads TGCGCCAGCAGCCCGGAACCTAATGGGATGAACACTGAAGCTTTCTTT. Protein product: CASSPEPNGMNTEAFF.

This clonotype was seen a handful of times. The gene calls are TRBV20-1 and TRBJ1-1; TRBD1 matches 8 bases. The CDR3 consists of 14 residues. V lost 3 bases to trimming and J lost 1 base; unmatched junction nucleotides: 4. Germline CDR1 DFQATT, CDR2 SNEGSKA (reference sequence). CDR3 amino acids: CSARDRVRNTEAFF. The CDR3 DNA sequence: TGCAGTGCTAGGGACAGGGTCCGGAACACTGAAGCTTTCTTT.

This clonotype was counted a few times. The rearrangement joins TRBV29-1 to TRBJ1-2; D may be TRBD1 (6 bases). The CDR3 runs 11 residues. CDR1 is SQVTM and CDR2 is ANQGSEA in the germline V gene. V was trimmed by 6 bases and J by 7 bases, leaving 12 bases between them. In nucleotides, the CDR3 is TGCAGCGTACAGGGTCACATTGGCTACACCTTC. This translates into CSVQGHIGYTF. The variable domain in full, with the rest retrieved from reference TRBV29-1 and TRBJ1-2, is SAVISQKPSRDICQRGTSLTIQCQVDSQVTMMFWYRQQPGQSLTLIATANQGSEATYESGFVIDKFPISRPNLTFSTLTVSNMSPEDSSIYLCSVQGHIGYTFGSGTRLTVV.

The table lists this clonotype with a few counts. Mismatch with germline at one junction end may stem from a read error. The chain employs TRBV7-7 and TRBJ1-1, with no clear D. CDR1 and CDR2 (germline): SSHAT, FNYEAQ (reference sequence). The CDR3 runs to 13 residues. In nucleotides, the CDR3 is TGTGCTAGCAGTCGACTGATGAACACTGAAGCTTTCTTT. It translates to CASSRLMNTEAFF.

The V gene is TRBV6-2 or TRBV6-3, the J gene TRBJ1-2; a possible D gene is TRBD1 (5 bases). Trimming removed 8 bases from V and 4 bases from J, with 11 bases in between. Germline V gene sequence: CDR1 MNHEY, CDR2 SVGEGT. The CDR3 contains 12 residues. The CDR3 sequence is CASQDGGYGYTF. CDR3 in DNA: TGTGCCAGCCAGGACGGGGGCTATGGCTACACCTTC.

In nucleotides, the CDR3 is TGTGCCAGCAGCCCCGGGGCGGACGGGGCCAACGTCCTGACTTTC. This gives the protein CASSPGADGANVLTF. The chain is built from TRBV7-6 and TRBJ2-6; either TRBD1 or TRBD2 may supply D (5 bases each). With 5 bases removed from V and 4 bases from J, the gap between germline ends came to 12 bases. The CDR3 is 15 residues long. CDR1 and CDR2 (germline): SGHVS, FNYEAQ.

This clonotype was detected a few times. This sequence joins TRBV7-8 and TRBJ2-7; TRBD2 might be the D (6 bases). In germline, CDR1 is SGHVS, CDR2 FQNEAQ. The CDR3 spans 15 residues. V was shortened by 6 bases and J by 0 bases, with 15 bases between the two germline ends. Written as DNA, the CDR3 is TGTGCCAGCAGTACCCTGGGGAGGAGCTCCTACGAGCAGTACGTC. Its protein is CASSTLGRSSYEQYV.

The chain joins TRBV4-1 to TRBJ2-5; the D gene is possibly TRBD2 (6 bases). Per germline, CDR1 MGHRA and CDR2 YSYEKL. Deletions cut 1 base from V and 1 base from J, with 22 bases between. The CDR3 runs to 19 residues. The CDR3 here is CASSQARFGRGRLQETQYF. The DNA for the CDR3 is TGCGCCAGCAGCCAAGCTCGTTTCGGGCGGGGCCGGCTCCAAGAGACCCAGTACTTC.

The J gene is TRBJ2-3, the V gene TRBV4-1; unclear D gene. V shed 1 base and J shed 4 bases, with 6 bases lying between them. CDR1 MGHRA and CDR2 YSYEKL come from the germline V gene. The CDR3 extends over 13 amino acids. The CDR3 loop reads CASSQAAADTQYF. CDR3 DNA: TGCGCCAGCAGCCAAGCGGCTGCAGATACGCAGTATTTT.

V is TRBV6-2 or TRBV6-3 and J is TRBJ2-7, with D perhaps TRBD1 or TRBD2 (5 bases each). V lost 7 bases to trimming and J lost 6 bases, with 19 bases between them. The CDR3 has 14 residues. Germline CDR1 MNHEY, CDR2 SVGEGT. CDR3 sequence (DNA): TGTGCCAGCAAAACCGGGACGGGGTTAGGCGAGCAGTACGTC. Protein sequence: CASKTGTGLGEQYV.

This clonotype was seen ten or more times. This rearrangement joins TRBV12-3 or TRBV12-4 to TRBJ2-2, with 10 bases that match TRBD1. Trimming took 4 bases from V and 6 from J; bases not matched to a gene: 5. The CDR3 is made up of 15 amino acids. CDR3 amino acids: CASSWDRGGPGELFF. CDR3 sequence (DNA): TGTGCCAGCAGTTGGGACAGGGGAGGTCCCGGGGAGCTGTTTTTT.

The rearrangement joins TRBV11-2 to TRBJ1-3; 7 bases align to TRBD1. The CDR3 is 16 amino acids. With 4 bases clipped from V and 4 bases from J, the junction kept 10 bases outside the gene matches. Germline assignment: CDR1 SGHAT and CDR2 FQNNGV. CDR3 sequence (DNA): TGTGCCAGCAGCTCCGACAGGGCGTTCTTCGGAAACACCATATATTTT. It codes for CASSSDRAFFGNTIYF.

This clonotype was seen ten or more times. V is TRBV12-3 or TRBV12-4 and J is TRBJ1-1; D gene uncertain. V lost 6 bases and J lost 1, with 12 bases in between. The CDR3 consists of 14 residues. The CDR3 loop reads CASRVSGSNTEAFF. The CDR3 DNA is TGTGCCAGCAGGGTGTCGGGATCGAACACTGAAGCTTTCTTT.

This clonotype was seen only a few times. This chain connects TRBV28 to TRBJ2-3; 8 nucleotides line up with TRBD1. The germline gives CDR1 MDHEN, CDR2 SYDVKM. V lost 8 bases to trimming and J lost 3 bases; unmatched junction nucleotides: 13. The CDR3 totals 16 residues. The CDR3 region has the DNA TGTGCCAGCTCTAACCTCGGACAGGGAAAGACAGATACGCAGTATTTT. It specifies CASSNLGQGKTDTQYF.

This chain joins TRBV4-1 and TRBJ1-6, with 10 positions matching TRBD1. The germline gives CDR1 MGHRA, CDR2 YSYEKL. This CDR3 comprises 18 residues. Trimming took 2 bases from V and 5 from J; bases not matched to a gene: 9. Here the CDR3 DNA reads TGCGCCAGCAGCCAAAGAACCGGGACAGGGGAAAATAATTCACCCCTCCACTTT. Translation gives CASSQRTGTGENNSPLHF.

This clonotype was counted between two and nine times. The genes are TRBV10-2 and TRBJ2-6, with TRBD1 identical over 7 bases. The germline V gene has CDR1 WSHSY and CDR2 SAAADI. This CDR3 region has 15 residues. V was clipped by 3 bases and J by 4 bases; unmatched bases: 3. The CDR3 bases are TGCGCCAGCAGTGACACAGGGGCCGGGGCCAACGTCCTGACTTTC. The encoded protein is CASSDTGAGANVLTF.